This T cell receptor beta chain emerged from a study of technical replicates of blood from a handful of donors. Method: immunoSEQ multiplex PCR; TCRdb's copy keeps in-frame clones and lacks some. The profile shows tens of thousands of clones, around 95% of them singletons. Trimming at V came to 2 bases and at J to 4 bases, leaving 2 bases not matched to a gene. This CDR3 is built from 14 residues. CDR1 is SGHRS, CDR2 YFSETQ, per germline. The TCR sequence derives from a human donor in good health. The gene calls are TRBV5-1 and TRBJ2-1, with 8 bases matching TRBD1. Sequencing input: T cells isolated from PBMCs. The CDR3 nucleotides are TGCGCCAGCAGCTTAAACAGGGGGTACAATGAGCAGTTCTTC. This gives the protein CASSLNRGYNEQFF.